The 5 T cell receptor beta chains below all came from one sample that was sequenced in a study of cytomegalovirus exposure and HLA in healthy donors. The PCR contained 60 Vbeta and 13 Jbeta primers. Profiled with immunoSEQ multiplex PCR; TCRdb holds only in-frame clones, not every one. The sample records about 130,000 clones, approximately 78% being singletons. The sample comprised PBMCs. These receptors were taken from a woman aged 25 to 39 in good health and CMV-seronegative.

Only one count was recorded for this clone. The gene calls are TRBV9 and TRBJ1-2; 10 bases are shared with TRBD1. The CDR3 is made up of 15 amino acids. From germline, CDR1 is SGDLS and CDR2 YYNGEE. Trimming cost V 4 bases and J 4 bases; bases outside gene matches: 7. Here the CDR3 DNA reads TGTGCCAGCAGCCCGCGGGACAGGGGAGGCTATGGCTACACCTTC. This codes for CASSPRDRGGYGYTF. Together with reference TRBV9 and TRBJ1-2, the CDR3 gives the full variable domain: DSGVTQTPKHLITATGQRVTLRCSPRSGDLSVYWYQQSLDQGLQFLIQYYNGEERAKGNILERFSAQQFPDLHSELNLSSLELGDSALYFCASSPRDRGGYGYTFGSGTRLTVV.

The genes are TRBV14 and TRBJ2-7, with D uncertain. The germline gives CDR1 SGHDN, CDR2 FVKESK. The CDR3 loop spans 14 amino acids. V lost 4 bases and J 2 bases, leaving 12 bases between the germline ends. The DNA for the CDR3 is TGTGCCAGCAGCCTAACGACACATACCTACGAGCAGTACTTC. Translated, it gives CASSLTTHTYEQYF.

This chain joins TRBV7-6 and TRBJ1-1; 7 bases fit TRBD1. The CDR3 covers 14 residues. Looked up from germline, CDR1 is SGHVS and CDR2 is FNYEAQ. V trimming: 3 bases; J trimming: 1 base; junction bases outside the gene matches: 2. DNA of the CDR3: TGTGCCAGCAGCTTCAGGGGGGAGAACACTGAAGCTTTCTTT. This encodes CASSFRGENTEAFF.

On this clone itself: Since the CDR3 does not end with the conserved phenylalanine or tryptophan, this likely comes from a read error. The chain has TRBV7-3 and TRBJ1-2, with 9 bases fitting TRBD1. Germline V gene sequence: CDR1 SGHTA, CDR2 FQGTGA. The length of the CDR3 is 13 residues. The V gene end was trimmed by 5 bases and the J gene end by 8 bases; junction bases not matched to a gene: 6. The CDR3 region has the DNA TGTGCCAGCAGCCTGGGACAGGGAGGCGGCTACACCCTC. As protein: CASSLGQGGGYTL.

This rearrangement joins TRBV7-9 to TRBJ2-2; 7 bases agree with TRBD2. The junction had 8 bases not matched to a gene; V was cut back by 5 bases and J by 5 bases. CDR3 size: 15 residues. Per the germline V gene, CDR1 is SEHNR and CDR2 is FQNEAQ (reference sequence). In DNA, the CDR3 is TGTGCCAGCAGCCTCTGGACGGGAGGAACCGGGGAGCTGTTTTTT. Translated: CASSLWTGGTGELFF.